This T cell receptor (beta chain) was captured by sequencing in a study of blood T cell repertoires in COVID-19. At the level of the study: Acute-phase and convalescent COVID-19 samples originated in the United States, Italy and Spain. T cells, B-cell-depleted T cells, or PBMCs provided the cDNA or gDNA that served as material.

The ends were cut back, 5 bases at V and 0 bases at J, with 10 bases in the middle. The CDR3 is made up of 14 amino acids. Germline CDR1 is MNHEY and CDR2 is SMNVEV (reference sequence). Methods used by the authors: Amplifying reference gene primers gave estimates of nucleated cell counts. Assay used: immunoSEQ multiplex PCR; TCRdb lists only in-frame clones, some missing. That table is the source of V, J and clone size, and D and trimming were worked out from the DNA. The data hold under 250,000 clones, with 70% to 90% observed a single time. The V gene is TRBV27, the J gene TRBJ1-1; D not certain. This receptor was obtained from a man older than 75 with acute or convalescent COVID-19. The sample was peripheral blood. CDR3 region: CASSKTRVNTEAFF. The DNA of the CDR3 is TGTGCCAGCAGTAAAACTCGGGTGAACACTGAAGCTTTCTTT.